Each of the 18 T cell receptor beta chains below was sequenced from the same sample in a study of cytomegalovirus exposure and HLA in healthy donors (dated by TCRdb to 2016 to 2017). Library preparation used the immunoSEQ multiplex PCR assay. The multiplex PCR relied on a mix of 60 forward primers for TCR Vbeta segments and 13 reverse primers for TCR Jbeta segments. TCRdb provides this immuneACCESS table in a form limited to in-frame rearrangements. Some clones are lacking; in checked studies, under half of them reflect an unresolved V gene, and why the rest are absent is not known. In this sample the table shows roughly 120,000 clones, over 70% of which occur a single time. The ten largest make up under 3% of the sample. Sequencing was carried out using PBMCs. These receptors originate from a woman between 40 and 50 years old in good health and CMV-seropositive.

This CDR3 is CASSLSEGEYQPQHF. Written as DNA, the CDR3 is TGTGCCAGCAGTCTATCCGAAGGAGAATATCAGCCCCAGCATTTT. The rearrangement uses TRBV28 and TRBJ1-5; D remains ambiguous. The CDR3 loop spans 15 amino acids. The V gene lost 5 bases and the J gene lost 5 bases, with 16 bases spanning the gap. Per germline, CDR1 MDHEN and CDR2 SYDVKM. Looking up the rest from reference TRBV28 and TRBJ1-5 gives the full variable domain: DVKVTQSSRYLVKRTGEKVFLECVQDMDHENMFWYRQDPGLGLRLIYFSYDVKMKEKGDIPEGYSVSREKKERFSLILESASTNQTSMYLCASSLSEGEYQPQHFGDGTRLSIL.

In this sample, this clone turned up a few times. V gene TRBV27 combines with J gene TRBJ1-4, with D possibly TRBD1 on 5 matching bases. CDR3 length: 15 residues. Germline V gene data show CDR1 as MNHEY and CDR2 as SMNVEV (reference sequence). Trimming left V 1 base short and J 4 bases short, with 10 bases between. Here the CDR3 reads CASSLFGGNNEKLFF. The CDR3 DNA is TGTGCCAGCAGTTTATTCGGGGGAAATAATGAAAAACTGTTTTTT.

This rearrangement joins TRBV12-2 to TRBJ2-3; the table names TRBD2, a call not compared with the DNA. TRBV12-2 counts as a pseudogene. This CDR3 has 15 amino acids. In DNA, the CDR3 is TGTGCAAGTCGCTTCCGGGAGCGTAGCACAGATACGCAGTATTTT. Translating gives CASRFRERSTDTQYF.

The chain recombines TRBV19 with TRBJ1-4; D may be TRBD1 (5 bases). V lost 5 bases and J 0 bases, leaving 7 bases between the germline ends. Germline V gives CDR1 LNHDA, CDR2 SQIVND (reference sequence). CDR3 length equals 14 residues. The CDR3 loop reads CASSPGTTNEKLFF. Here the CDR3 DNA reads TGTGCCAGTAGTCCAGGGACAACTAATGAAAAACTGTTTTTT.

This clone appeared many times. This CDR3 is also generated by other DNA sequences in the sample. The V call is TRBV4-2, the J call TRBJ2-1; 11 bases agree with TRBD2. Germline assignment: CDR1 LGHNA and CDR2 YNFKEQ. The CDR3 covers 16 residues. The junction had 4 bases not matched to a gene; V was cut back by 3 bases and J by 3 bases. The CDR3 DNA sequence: TGTGCCAGCAGCCATTCCGGGACTAGCGGCTACAATGAGCAGTTCTTC. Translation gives CASSHSGTSGYNEQFF.

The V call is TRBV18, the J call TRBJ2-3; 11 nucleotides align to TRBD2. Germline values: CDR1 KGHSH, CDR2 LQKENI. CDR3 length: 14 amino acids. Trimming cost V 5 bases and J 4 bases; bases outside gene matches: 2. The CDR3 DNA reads TGTGCCAGCTCAGGGACTAGCGGCGCAGATACGCAGTATTTT. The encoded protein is CASSGTSGADTQYF.

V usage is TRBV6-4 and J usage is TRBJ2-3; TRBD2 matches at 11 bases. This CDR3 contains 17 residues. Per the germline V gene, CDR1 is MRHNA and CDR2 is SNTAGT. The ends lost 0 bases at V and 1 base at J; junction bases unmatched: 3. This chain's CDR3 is CASSDSATSGGTDTQYF. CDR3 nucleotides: TGTGCCAGCAGTGACTCCGCGACTAGCGGGGGCACAGATACGCAGTATTTT.

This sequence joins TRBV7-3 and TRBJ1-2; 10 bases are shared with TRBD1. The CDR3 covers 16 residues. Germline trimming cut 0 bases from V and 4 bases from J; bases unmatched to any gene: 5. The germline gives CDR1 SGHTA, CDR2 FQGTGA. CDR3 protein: CASSLTGDRGSYGYTF. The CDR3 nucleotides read TGTGCCAGCAGCTTAACCGGGGACAGGGGATCCTATGGCTACACCTTC.

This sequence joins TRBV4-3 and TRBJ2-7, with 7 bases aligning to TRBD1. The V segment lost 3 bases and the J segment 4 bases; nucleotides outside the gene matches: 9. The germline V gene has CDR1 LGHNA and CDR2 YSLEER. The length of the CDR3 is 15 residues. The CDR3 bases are TGCGCCAGCAGCCAGGAATTAGGCAGGGGGTACGAGCAGTACTTC. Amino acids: CASSQELGRGYEQYF.

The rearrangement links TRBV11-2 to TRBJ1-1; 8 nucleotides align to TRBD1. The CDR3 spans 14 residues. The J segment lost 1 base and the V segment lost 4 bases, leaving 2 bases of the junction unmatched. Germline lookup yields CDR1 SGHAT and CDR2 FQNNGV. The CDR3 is CASSSGTGNTEAFF. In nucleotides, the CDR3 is TGTGCCAGCAGCTCCGGGACAGGGAACACTGAAGCTTTCTTT.

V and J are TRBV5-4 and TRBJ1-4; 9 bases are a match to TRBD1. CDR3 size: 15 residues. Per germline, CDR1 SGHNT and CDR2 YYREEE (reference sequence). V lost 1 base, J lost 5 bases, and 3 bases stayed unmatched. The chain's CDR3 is CASSLRDRDNEKLFF. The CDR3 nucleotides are TGTGCCAGCAGCTTGAGGGACAGGGACAATGAAAAACTGTTTTTT.

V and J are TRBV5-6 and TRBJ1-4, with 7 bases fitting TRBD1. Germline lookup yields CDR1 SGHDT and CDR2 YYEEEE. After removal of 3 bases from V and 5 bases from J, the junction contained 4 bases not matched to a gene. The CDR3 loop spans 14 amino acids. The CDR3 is CASSWGTENEKLFF. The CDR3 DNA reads TGTGCCAGCAGCTGGGGGACAGAGAATGAAAAACTGTTTTTT.

The CDR3 DNA reads as TGCGCCAGCAGCCGGGGGTTTGGCGGGGGGAGCCCCTACAATGAGCAGTTCTTC. This sequence encodes CASSRGFGGGSPYNEQFF. This chain uses TRBV4-3 with TRBJ2-1; 8 bases are a match to TRBD2. The germline CDR1 and CDR2 sequences are LGHNA and YSLEER. The CDR3 spans 18 residues. Trimming cost V 4 bases and J 2 bases; bases outside gene matches: 13.

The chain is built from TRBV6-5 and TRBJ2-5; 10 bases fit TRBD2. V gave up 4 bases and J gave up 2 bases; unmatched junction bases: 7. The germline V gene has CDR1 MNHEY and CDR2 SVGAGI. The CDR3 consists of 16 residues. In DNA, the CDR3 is TGTGCCAGCAGTTCTCCCGCTAGCGGGGGACAAGAGACCCAGTACTTC. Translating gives CASSSPASGGQETQYF.

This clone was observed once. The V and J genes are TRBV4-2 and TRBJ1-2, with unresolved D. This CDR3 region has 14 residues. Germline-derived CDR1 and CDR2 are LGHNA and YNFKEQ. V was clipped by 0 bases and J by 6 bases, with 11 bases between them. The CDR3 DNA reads TGTGCCAGCAGCCAAGAGCACGGGGATGATGGCTACACCTTC. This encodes CASSQEHGDDGYTF.

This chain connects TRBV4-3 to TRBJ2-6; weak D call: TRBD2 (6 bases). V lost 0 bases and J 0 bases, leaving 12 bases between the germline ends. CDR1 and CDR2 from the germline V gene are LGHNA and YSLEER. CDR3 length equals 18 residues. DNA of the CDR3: TGCGCCAGCAGCCAAGAGGGTAGCGGCTCCTCTGGGGCCAACGTCCTGACTTTC. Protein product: CASSQEGSGSSGANVLTF.

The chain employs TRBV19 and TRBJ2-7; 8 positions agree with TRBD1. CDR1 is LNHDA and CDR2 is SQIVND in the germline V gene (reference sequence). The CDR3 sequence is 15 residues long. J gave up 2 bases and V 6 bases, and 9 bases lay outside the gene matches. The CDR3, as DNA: TGTGCCAGTAGGGACAGGGCCACTGGACCCTACGAGCAGTACTTC. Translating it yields CASRDRATGPYEQYF.

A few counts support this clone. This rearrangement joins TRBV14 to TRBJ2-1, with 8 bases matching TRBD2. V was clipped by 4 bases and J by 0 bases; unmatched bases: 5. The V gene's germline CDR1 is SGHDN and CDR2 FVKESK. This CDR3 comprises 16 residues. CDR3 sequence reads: CASSPAGVFSYNEQFF. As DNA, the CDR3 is TGTGCCAGCAGCCCAGCGGGGGTTTTCTCCTACAATGAGCAGTTCTTC. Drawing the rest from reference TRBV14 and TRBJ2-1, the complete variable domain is EAGVTQFPSHSVIEKGQTVTLRCDPISGHDNLYWYRRVMGKEIKFLLHFVKESKQDESGMPNNRFLAERTGGTYSTLKVQPAELEDSGVYFCASSPAGVFSYNEQFFGPGTRLTVL.